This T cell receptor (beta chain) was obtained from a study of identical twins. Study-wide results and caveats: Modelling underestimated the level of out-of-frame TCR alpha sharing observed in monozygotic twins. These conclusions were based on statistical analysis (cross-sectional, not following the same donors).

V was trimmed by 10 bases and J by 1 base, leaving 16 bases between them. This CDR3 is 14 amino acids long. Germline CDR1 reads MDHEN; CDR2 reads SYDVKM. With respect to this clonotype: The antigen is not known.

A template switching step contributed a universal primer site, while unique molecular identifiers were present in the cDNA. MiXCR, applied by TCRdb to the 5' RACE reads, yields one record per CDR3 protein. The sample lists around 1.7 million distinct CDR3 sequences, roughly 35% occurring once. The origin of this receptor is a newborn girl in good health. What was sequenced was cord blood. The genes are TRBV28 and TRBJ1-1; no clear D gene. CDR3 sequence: CATHSPGENTEAFF. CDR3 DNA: TGTGCCACCCATTCCCCCGGGGAGAACACTGAAGCTTTCTTT.